This entry is about one T cell receptor (beta chain). The data were obtained in a study of blood T cell repertoires in COVID-19. As for the study in general: Sources were T cells, B-cell-depleted T cells, or PBMCs; the material itself was cDNA or gDNA.

This CDR3 has 13 residues. Germline-derived CDR1 and CDR2 are LGHNA and YSLEER. The germline V and J ends were trimmed by 4 bases and 2 bases, with 8 bases remaining between them. Self-reported history from a screening survey and questionnaire set each donor's cohort. Per the original data handling: The authors estimated nucleated cell counts from reference gene primer amplification. TCRdb's copy holds only in-frame clones and misses some; the assay was immunoSEQ multiplex PCR. V and J calls and clone size come straight from that table; D and trimming were deduced from the DNA. The sample carries hundreds of thousands of clones, over 75% recorded once.

The rearrangement uses TRBV4-3 and TRBJ1-1; TRBD1 might be the D (5 bases). This clonotype originated in a man aged 18 to 29 who had recovered from COVID-19. The sample comprised PBMCs or T cells enriched from blood (not recorded which). The CDR3 reads CASSLGGNTEAFF. The CDR3 nucleotides are TGCGCCAGCAGCCTCGGGGGAAACACTGAAGCTTTCTTT.